A few counts support the clone carrying this T cell receptor (beta chain). The antigen is unknown. From germline, CDR1 is SSHAT and CDR2 FNYEAQ (reference sequence). There are 17 residues in the CDR3. With 5 bases removed from V and 4 bases from J, the gap between germline ends came to 20 bases. TCRdb processed the reads anew with MiXCR; each CDR3 protein has one entry. The repertoire holds roughly 280,000 distinct CDR3 sequences, with roughly a fifth as singletons. The source of the sample is a study of T cell repertoires in cytomegalovirus infection. For the study at large: Peptides in the study included HLA-C-restricted and HLA-B-restricted CMV epitopes. It was the public TCR beta signatures that indicated both CMV infection and matching HLA type. Study-level findings and limits: Across the ex vivo response, the dominant clonotypes were HLA-C-restricted CMV-specific TCR beta clonotypes. Cumulative public TCR beta family frequency identified carriers of CMV plus the relevant HLA.

Sequencing used cultured PBMCs, obtained from culture after CMV antigen stimulation. This clonotype was sampled from a human donor in good health (CMV status not recorded). Some clones in this sample may be carry-over from other donors' samples. This chain joins TRBV7-7 and TRBJ2-2; D assignment may be TRBD1 or TRBD2 (5 bases each). The chain's CDR3 is CASSPWDPTGGTGELFF. In nucleotides, the CDR3 is TGTGCCAGCAGCCCCTGGGACCCCACCGGAGGCACCGGGGAGCTGTTTTTT.